This T cell receptor beta chain emerged from a study of T cells in localized non-small cell lung cancer. Assay used: immunoSEQ multiplex PCR; TCRdb lists only in-frame clones, some missing. The repertoire has tens of thousands of clones, about 85% of them found once; the top ten carry approximately 22%. Germline loops: CDR1 KGHSH, CDR2 LQKENI. The CDR3 has 16 amino acids. Between the trimmed V and J ends, which lost 3 bases and 1 base, there was a span of 13 bases. The chain recombines TRBV18 with TRBJ1-5; D is undetermined. The receptor comes from a man between 40 and 70 years old with stage II squamous cell lung carcinoma. This sample comprised PBMCs, obtained before any cancer treatment. CDR3 region: CASSPFRGQSNQPQHF. CDR3 nucleotide sequence: TGTGCCAGCTCACCTTTTCGCGGGCAAAGCAATCAGCCCCAGCATTTT.